This T cell receptor (beta chain) was found in a study of tumor-infiltrating lymphocytes in oesophageal squamous cell carcinoma. This clonotype was observed many times. The CDR3 is 14 amino acids. Trimming shortened V by 5 bases and J by 5 bases, and 16 bases separated the two germline ends. Germline V CDR1 and CDR2: SGHRS, YFSETQ. Via MiXCR, TCRdb re-called the PCR reads, giving one row per CDR3 protein. The top ten clones hold 35% to 50% of a sample with about 18,000 distinct CDR3 sequences, less than 45% of them seen once. The gene calls are TRBV5-1 and TRBJ2-5, with D possibly matching TRBD1 (8 bases). The sequence came from a male donor with esophageal squamous cell carcinoma. Sequences were obtained from esophageal tumor tissue. CDR3 region: CASRLGQGGETQYF. CDR3 nucleotides: TGCGCCAGCAGACTCGGACAGGGAGGGGAGACCCAGTACTTC.